This TCR beta chain was identified during a study of T cell responses to AZD1222 COVID-19 vaccine. V shed 4 bases and J shed 5 bases, with 3 bases lying between them. Germline-derived CDR1 and CDR2 are LGHDT and YNNKEL (reference sequence). This CDR3 region has 12 residues. Profiling relied on immunoSEQ multiplex PCR, and the TCRdb table lists in-frame clones only, not all of them. The table records roughly 180,000 clones, approximately 86% of them present only once. The sample here was peripheral blood, taken on day 0 of AZD1222 vaccination. The receptor's source is an adult in good health. The chain uses TRBV3-1 (or the pseudogene TRBV3-2) and TRBJ1-6; D call uncertain. The CDR3 DNA sequence: TGTGCCAGCAGCCTTAATAATTCACCCCTCCACTTT. The encoded protein is CASSLNNSPLHF.